This is a list of T cell receptor beta chains from one sample in a study of T cells after yellow fever vaccination. MiXCR, run by TCRdb on the 5' RACE reads, gives a single entry per CDR3 protein. Found here are nearly 550,000 distinct CDR3 sequences, under 25% of them singletons; the top ten hold approximately 14%. Source: PBMCs, taken 15 days after the yellow fever booster vaccination. The receptors originated from a man aged 25 to 40 who received the YFV17D yellow fever vaccine. CDR3s include the opening cysteine and the closing phenylalanine or tryptophan. The order of the fields is CDR3 length, D gene, V gene, clone size, J gene, CDR3 DNA, CDR3 protein. D genes are given only for firm matches. Rows give clone size only sometimes, using once, few, many, or a class for an expanded clone.

CDR3 length: 14
D gene: -
V gene: TRBV12-3/TRBV12-4
clone size: -
J gene: TRBJ1-4
CDR3 DNA: TGTGCCAGCAGACCGGGGCCCGGGAAGGAAAAACTGTTTTTT
CDR3 protein: CASRPGPGKEKLFF

CDR3 length: 15
D gene: -
V gene: TRBV4-3
clone size: few
J gene: TRBJ1-2
CDR3 DNA: TGCGCCAGCAGCCAAGATGGCGGGGGTCGGGAAGGCTACACCTTC
CDR3 protein: CASSQDGGGREGYTF

CDR3 length: 15
D gene: -
V gene: TRBV6-5
clone size: -
J gene: TRBJ1-1
CDR3 DNA: TGTGCCAGCAGTTACCCCGGACAAGAGAACACTGAAGCTTTCTTT
CDR3 protein: CASSYPGQENTEAFF

CDR3 length: 17
D gene: -
V gene: TRBV14
clone size: -
J gene: TRBJ1-1
CDR3 DNA: TGTGCCAGCAGCCAAGATTGGGGGGCTCGCATGAACACTGAAGCTTTCTTT
CDR3 protein: CASSQDWGARMNTEAFF

CDR3 length: 15
D gene: -
V gene: TRBV7-2
clone size: -
J gene: TRBJ2-3
CDR3 DNA: TGTGCCAGCGAGGAGGGGAGTTCGGCCACAGATACGCAGTATTTT
CDR3 protein: CASEEGSSATDTQYF

CDR3 length: 12
D gene: -
V gene: TRBV6-1
clone size: few
J gene: TRBJ2-7
CDR3 DNA: TGTGCCAGCAGAACTTCTACCTACGAGCAGTACTTC
CDR3 protein: CASRTSTYEQYF

CDR3 length: 16
D gene: -
V gene: TRBV6-2/TRBV6-3
clone size: -
J gene: TRBJ1-5
CDR3 DNA: TGTGCCAGCAGTTACGAGGGCCGGGTAAGCAATCAGCCCCAGCATTTT
CDR3 protein: CASSYEGRVSNQPQHF

CDR3 length: 14
D gene: TRBD2
V gene: TRBV20-1
clone size: -
J gene: TRBJ2-2
CDR3 DNA: TGCAGTGCTAGTCTAGCGGCGAACACCGGGGAGCTGTTTTTT
CDR3 protein: CSASLAANTGELFF

CDR3 length: 14
D gene: -
V gene: TRBV14
clone size: -
J gene: TRBJ1-6
CDR3 DNA: TGTGCCAGCAGCCAAGATCTCAGGGGCCCACCCCTCCACTTT
CDR3 protein: CASSQDLRGPPLHF

CDR3 length: 18
D gene: TRBD1
V gene: TRBV15
clone size: -
J gene: TRBJ2-7
CDR3 DNA: TGTGCCACCAGCAGAGATCGTTGGACAGGGACGTTGATTGACGAGCAGTACTTC
CDR3 protein: CATSRDRWTGTLIDEQYF

CDR3 length: 15
D gene: -
V gene: TRBV4-3
clone size: -
J gene: TRBJ2-3
CDR3 DNA: TGCGCCAGCAGCCAAGAAGGGGTCCCCACAGATACGCAGTATTTT
CDR3 protein: CASSQEGVPTDTQYF

CDR3 length: 14
D gene: TRBD2
V gene: TRBV5-1
clone size: -
J gene: TRBJ2-7
CDR3 DNA: TGCGCCAGCAGCTCCGCGCCTAGCGGATACGAGCAGTACTTC
CDR3 protein: CASSSAPSGYEQYF

CDR3 length: 15
D gene: -
V gene: TRBV5-4
clone size: -
J gene: TRBJ2-6
CDR3 DNA: TGTGCCAGCAGCTTAGGGGGTTCTGGCACCAACGTCCTGACTTTC
CDR3 protein: CASSLGGSGTNVLTF

CDR3 length: 12
D gene: -
V gene: TRBV12-3/TRBV12-4
clone size: few
J gene: TRBJ2-5
CDR3 DNA: TGTGCCAGCAGTTTTGTTGGAGAGACCCAGTACTTC
CDR3 protein: CASSFVGETQYF

CDR3 length: 16
D gene: -
V gene: TRBV12-3/TRBV12-4
clone size: few
J gene: TRBJ1-6
CDR3 DNA: TGTGCCAGCAGTCGACAGACGAGCTCCTATAATTCACCCCTCCACTTT
CDR3 protein: CASSRQTSSYNSPLHF

CDR3 length: 13
D gene: -
V gene: TRBV6-2/TRBV6-3
clone size: -
J gene: TRBJ2-7
CDR3 DNA: TGTGCCAGCAGGGAAAAATTCTACTACGAGCAGTACTTC
CDR3 protein: CASREKFYYEQYF

CDR3 length: 15
D gene: TRBD2
V gene: TRBV5-1
clone size: few
J gene: TRBJ2-5
CDR3 DNA: TGCGCCAGCAGCTTGGTCCCTGCTAGCGGAGAGACCCAGTACTTC
CDR3 protein: CASSLVPASGETQYF

CDR3 length: 15
D gene: -
V gene: TRBV9
clone size: once
J gene: TRBJ2-1
CDR3 DNA: TGTGCCAGCAGCGTAGGAGGTCGCCAGATCAATGAGCAGTTCTTC
CDR3 protein: CASSVGGRQINEQFF

CDR3 length: 13
D gene: -
V gene: TRBV9
clone size: few
J gene: TRBJ2-5
CDR3 DNA: TGTGCCAGCAGCGGAGGGGACAAGGAAGCTCAGTACTTC
CDR3 protein: CASSGGDKEAQYF

CDR3 length: 19
D gene: -
V gene: TRBV4-2
clone size: many
J gene: TRBJ2-6
CDR3 DNA: TGTGCCAGCAGCCCTTTAACCGGGACTGCACCCTCTGGGGCCAACGTCCTGACTTTC
CDR3 protein: CASSPLTGTAPSGANVLTF

CDR3 length: 17
D gene: TRBD1
V gene: TRBV18
clone size: -
J gene: TRBJ2-6
CDR3 DNA: TGTGCCAGCTCGCCACCCCGACAGGGGCCTGGGGCCAACGTCCTGACTTTC
CDR3 protein: CASSPPRQGPGANVLTF

CDR3 length: 12
D gene: -
V gene: TRBV20-1
clone size: few
J gene: TRBJ2-2
CDR3 DNA: TGCAGTGCTAGAGATACTGCCGGGGAGCTGTTTTTT
CDR3 protein: CSARDTAGELFF

CDR3 length: 14
D gene: TRBD1
V gene: TRBV6-1
clone size: few
J gene: TRBJ1-1
CDR3 DNA: TGTGCCAGCAGACAGGGGGCATTGAACACTGAAGCTTTCTTT
CDR3 protein: CASRQGALNTEAFF

CDR3 length: 15
D gene: TRBD2
V gene: TRBV7-3
clone size: -
J gene: TRBJ2-1
CDR3 DNA: TGTGCCAGCAGCTTAAGAGCGGGGACCTACAATGAGCAGTTCTTC
CDR3 protein: CASSLRAGTYNEQFF

CDR3 length: 14
D gene: -
V gene: TRBV12-3/TRBV12-4
clone size: -
J gene: TRBJ2-1
CDR3 DNA: TGTGCCAGCAGTAAGGGGGTCACCTACAATGAGCAGTTCTTC
CDR3 protein: CASSKGVTYNEQFF

CDR3 length: 15
D gene: -
V gene: TRBV5-1
clone size: -
J gene: TRBJ2-7
CDR3 DNA: TGCGCCAGCAGCGTACGTGGGGGACCCACCTACGAGCAGTACTTC
CDR3 protein: CASSVRGGPTYEQYF

CDR3 length: 15
D gene: TRBD1
V gene: TRBV7-8
clone size: few
J gene: TRBJ2-3
CDR3 DNA: TGTGCCAGCAGCCCTGGGGTTCAGGGGGCAGATACGCAGTATTTT
CDR3 protein: CASSPGVQGADTQYF

CDR3 length: 12
D gene: -
V gene: TRBV29-1
clone size: -
J gene: TRBJ1-4
CDR3 DNA: TGCAGCGTTGGGAGGCCAGATGAAAAACTGTTTTTT
CDR3 protein: CSVGRPDEKLFF

CDR3 length: 16
D gene: TRBD2
V gene: TRBV7-2
clone size: -
J gene: TRBJ2-1
CDR3 DNA: TGTGCCAGCAGTTTACTAGCGGGAGGTACCACCAATGAGCAGTTCTTC
CDR3 protein: CASSLLAGGTTNEQFF

CDR3 length: 15
D gene: -
V gene: TRBV6-1
clone size: few
J gene: TRBJ2-1
CDR3 DNA: TGTGCCAGCACGGGATTGCGGAGCTCCTACAATGAGCAGTTCTTC
CDR3 protein: CASTGLRSSYNEQFF

CDR3 length: 15
D gene: TRBD1
V gene: TRBV4-3
clone size: -
J gene: TRBJ2-1
CDR3 DNA: TGCGCCAGCAGCCGGCAGGGGGCCTCCTACAATGAGCAGTTCTTC
CDR3 protein: CASSRQGASYNEQFF

CDR3 length: 13
D gene: -
V gene: TRBV7-2
clone size: few
J gene: TRBJ2-3
CDR3 DNA: TGTGCCAGCAGCCTCTCTCTAGCGGATACGCAGTATTTT
CDR3 protein: CASSLSLADTQYF

CDR3 length: 15
D gene: -
V gene: TRBV5-5
clone size: -
J gene: TRBJ2-7
CDR3 DNA: TGTGCCAGCAGCCCAGTCCACAGGGCCGGCAACGAGCAGTACTTC
CDR3 protein: CASSPVHRAGNEQYF

CDR3 length: 13
D gene: -
V gene: TRBV25-1
clone size: few
J gene: TRBJ1-5
CDR3 DNA: TGTGCCAGCAGTGACCAGTACAATCAGCCCCAGCATTTT
CDR3 protein: CASSDQYNQPQHF

CDR3 length: 15
D gene: -
V gene: TRBV28
clone size: many
J gene: TRBJ1-1
CDR3 DNA: TGTGCCAGCAGTCTGAATGGGGGCCGTAACACTGAAGCTTTCTTT
CDR3 protein: CASSLNGGRNTEAFF

CDR3 length: 14
D gene: -
V gene: TRBV10-3
clone size: -
J gene: TRBJ2-5
CDR3 DNA: TGTGCCATCAGTGGAGGGGTCCTACAAGAGACCCAGTACTTC
CDR3 protein: CAISGGVLQETQYF

CDR3 length: 16
D gene: TRBD1
V gene: TRBV5-1
clone size: -
J gene: TRBJ2-6
CDR3 DNA: TGCGCCAGCAGACGGACAGGGCCCTCTGGGGCCAACGTCCTGACTTTC
CDR3 protein: CASRRTGPSGANVLTF

CDR3 length: 15
D gene: TRBD2
V gene: TRBV20-1
clone size: -
J gene: TRBJ2-4
CDR3 DNA: TGCAGTGCCAAATCACGAGGGAGGGGTAAAAACATTCAGTACTTC
CDR3 protein: CSAKSRGRGKNIQYF

CDR3 length: 12
D gene: TRBD1
V gene: TRBV10-3
clone size: few
J gene: TRBJ2-7
CDR3 DNA: TGTGCCAGCGCAGGGGGCTCCTACGAGCAGTACTTC
CDR3 protein: CASAGGSYEQYF

CDR3 length: 14
D gene: TRBD1
V gene: TRBV20-1
clone size: -
J gene: TRBJ2-1
CDR3 DNA: TGCAGTGAAACCGGACGGACAGGGGGCGATGAGCAGTTCTTC
CDR3 protein: CSETGRTGGDEQFF

CDR3 length: 15
D gene: TRBD1
V gene: TRBV7-2
clone size: few
J gene: TRBJ2-1
CDR3 DNA: TGTGCCAGCAGCCCGGGACAGGGGATCCTCGATGAGCAGTTCTTC
CDR3 protein: CASSPGQGILDEQFF

CDR3 length: 13
D gene: -
V gene: TRBV7-2
clone size: few
J gene: TRBJ2-5
CDR3 DNA: TGTGCCAGCAGCTTAGGCGGTCCCGTTTCCCAGTACTTC
CDR3 protein: CASSLGGPVSQYF

CDR3 length: 16
D gene: -
V gene: TRBV11-2
clone size: -
J gene: TRBJ2-3
CDR3 DNA: TGTGCCAGCAGCTTATGGCAACCCGCAGGGACAGATACGCAGTATTTT
CDR3 protein: CASSLWQPAGTDTQYF

CDR3 length: 12
D gene: -
V gene: TRBV13
clone size: few
J gene: TRBJ2-5
CDR3 DNA: TGTGCCAGCAGCTTAGGACGATCCAACCGGGACTTC
CDR3 protein: CASSLGRSNRDF

CDR3 length: 14
D gene: -
V gene: TRBV10-3
clone size: few
J gene: TRBJ2-7
CDR3 DNA: TGTGCCATCAGTCTAGCAATAGGCTCCTACGAGCAGTACTTC
CDR3 protein: CAISLAIGSYEQYF

CDR3 length: 21
D gene: TRBD2
V gene: TRBV4-2
clone size: -
J gene: TRBJ2-5
CDR3 DNA: TGTGCCAGCAGCCAAGACCCCCTGGGACTAGCGGGAGGGACACGTGGGGAGACCCAGTACTTC
CDR3 protein: CASSQDPLGLAGGTRGETQYF

CDR3 length: 14
D gene: TRBD1
V gene: TRBV18
clone size: -
J gene: TRBJ1-2
CDR3 DNA: TGTGCCAGCTCAACTCGACAGGGGGCGTTTGGCTACACCTTC
CDR3 protein: CASSTRQGAFGYTF

CDR3 length: 12
D gene: -
V gene: TRBV29-1
clone size: few
J gene: TRBJ2-4
CDR3 DNA: TGCAGCGTTGTTGAGGATTTAAACATTCAGTACTTC
CDR3 protein: CSVVEDLNIQYF

CDR3 length: 14
D gene: -
V gene: TRBV7-2
clone size: -
J gene: TRBJ2-1
CDR3 DNA: TGTGCCAGCAGCTTAATGAGCTCCTACAATGAGCAGTTCTTC
CDR3 protein: CASSLMSSYNEQFF

CDR3 length: 11
D gene: -
V gene: TRBV7-2
clone size: few
J gene: TRBJ2-3
CDR3 DNA: TGTGCCAGCAGCTTAACGTCAGTGGAGTTTTTT
CDR3 protein: CASSLTSVEFF

CDR3 length: 17
D gene: TRBD1
V gene: TRBV12-3/TRBV12-4
clone size: -
J gene: TRBJ2-1
CDR3 DNA: TGTGCCAGCAGTTTAGGGGGACAGCGTAGCTCCTACAATGAGCAGTTCTTC
CDR3 protein: CASSLGGQRSSYNEQFF

CDR3 length: 16
D gene: TRBD2
V gene: TRBV19
clone size: few
J gene: TRBJ2-2
CDR3 DNA: TGTGCCACCAGACTAGCGGGAGGGCCCGATATCGGGGAGCTGTTTTTT
CDR3 protein: CATRLAGGPDIGELFF

CDR3 length: 13
D gene: -
V gene: TRBV6-2/TRBV6-3
clone size: many
J gene: TRBJ2-7
CDR3 DNA: TGTGCCAGCAGTTATGGGAATCGCTACGAGCAGTACTTC
CDR3 protein: CASSYGNRYEQYF

CDR3 length: 15
D gene: -
V gene: TRBV5-1
clone size: -
J gene: TRBJ2-3
CDR3 DNA: TGCGCCAGCAGCTTGTACGGCAGGGACACAGATACGCAGTATTTT
CDR3 protein: CASSLYGRDTDTQYF

CDR3 length: 12
D gene: TRBD2
V gene: TRBV7-8
clone size: few
J gene: TRBJ2-2
CDR3 DNA: TGTGCCAGCCGCCGGACTAGCGGGGTCCTGTTTTTT
CDR3 protein: CASRRTSGVLFF